These 8 T cell receptor beta chains share one sample of origin, sequenced in a study of blood T cell repertoires in COVID-19. Sequencing used immunoSEQ multiplex PCR; TCRdb keeps in-frame clones, though not all of them. The table includes more than 40,000 clones, approximately 85% detected once. Material: peripheral blood. These TCRs come from a human donor in a cohort sampled during active COVID-19. The donor label of this sample is uncertain.

This chain uses TRBV19 with TRBJ2-7; 15 nucleotides line up with TRBD2. CDR1 and CDR2 from the germline V gene are LNHDA and SQIVND (reference sequence). V lost 6 bases, J lost 4 bases, and 19 bases stayed unmatched. The CDR3 length is 20 residues. CDR3: CASSIGTGGLAGGPKYEQYF. In DNA form, the CDR3 reads TGTGCCAGTAGCATCGGGACTGGAGGACTAGCGGGGGGGCCAAAATACGAGCAGTACTTC.

This clone was counted once. The rearrangement joins TRBV19 to TRBJ2-2, with a possible D match to TRBD2 (7 bases). Between the trimmed V and J ends, which lost 3 bases and 1 base, there was a span of 15 bases. This CDR3 is 17 amino acids long. Per the germline V gene, CDR1 is LNHDA and CDR2 is SQIVND (reference sequence). Written as DNA, the CDR3 is TGTGCCAGTAGTATGGCCCGGGGGGCAGGGAACACCGGGGAGCTGTTTTTT. Translating gives CASSMARGAGNTGELFF.

This chain joins TRBV11-2 and TRBJ2-1, with 10 bases lining up with TRBD2. Germline V gene data show CDR1 as SGHAT and CDR2 as FQNNGV. After removal of 1 base from V and 9 bases from J, the junction contained 6 bases not matched to a gene. This CDR3 has 15 residues. CDR3 in amino acids: CASSLGSGGLGEQFF. In DNA form, the CDR3 reads TGTGCCAGCAGCTTAGGTAGCGGGGGGCTGGGTGAGCAGTTCTTC. The variable domain in full, completed from reference TRBV11-2 and TRBJ2-1, reads EAGVAQSPRYKIIEKRQSVAFWCNPISGHATLYWYQQILGQGPKLLIQFQNNGVVDDSQLPKDRFSAERLKGVDSTLKIQPAKLEDSAVYLCASSLGSGGLGEQFFGPGTRLTVL.

The V gene is TRBV6-1, the J gene TRBJ1-6, with 9 bases fitting TRBD1. This CDR3 contains 18 residues. The V gene's germline CDR1 is MNHNS and CDR2 SASEGT. V dropped 1 base and J dropped 7; count of bases not matched to a gene: 11. Here the CDR3 DNA reads TGTGCCAGCAGTGAAGGCGCTTTTTACGGGACAGGGAATTCACCCCTCCACTTT. Translating it yields CASSEGAFYGTGNSPLHF.

The sample holds one count of this clone. The chain links TRBV29-1 to TRBJ2-3; TRBD1 matches at 7 bases. The J segment lost 0 bases and the V segment lost 6 bases, leaving 9 bases of the junction unmatched. Per the germline V gene, CDR1 is SQVTM and CDR2 is ANQGSEA. This CDR3 spans 15 amino acids. The CDR3 protein is CSVSAGTASTDTQYF. CDR3 DNA sequence: TGCAGCGTCTCCGCCGGGACAGCTAGCACAGATACGCAGTATTTT.

The chain combines TRBV6-6 with TRBJ2-5; weak D call: TRBD1 (5 bases). The CDR3 is 13 residues long. Trimming stripped 8 bases from V and 5 bases from J, with 15 bases between. CDR1 and CDR2 (germline): MNHNY, SVGAGI (reference sequence). The CDR3 DNA reads as TGTGCCAGCGATAAAGGGGTGGGGGAGACCCAGTACTTC. It is translated as CASDKGVGETQYF.

This clone has just one count. This chain connects TRBV7-9 to TRBJ2-7; D uncertain. The CDR3 length is 13 residues. V shed 6 bases and J shed 2 bases, with 11 bases lying between them. Germline lookup yields CDR1 SEHNR and CDR2 FQNEAQ (reference sequence). The CDR3 coding sequence is TGTGCCAGCAGTAACCAGGAACCCTACGAGCAGTACTTC. This sequence encodes CASSNQEPYEQYF.

The V gene is TRBV27, the J gene TRBJ1-5; D perhaps matches TRBD1 (6 bases). Per the germline V gene, CDR1 is MNHEY and CDR2 is SMNVEV (reference sequence). CDR3 length: 15 amino acids. V lost 3 bases and J 4 bases, leaving 13 bases between the germline ends. The DNA of the CDR3 is TGTGCCAGCAGTTTTCTGGGGGGGCCTAATCAGCCCCAGCATTTT. Protein: CASSFLGGPNQPQHF.